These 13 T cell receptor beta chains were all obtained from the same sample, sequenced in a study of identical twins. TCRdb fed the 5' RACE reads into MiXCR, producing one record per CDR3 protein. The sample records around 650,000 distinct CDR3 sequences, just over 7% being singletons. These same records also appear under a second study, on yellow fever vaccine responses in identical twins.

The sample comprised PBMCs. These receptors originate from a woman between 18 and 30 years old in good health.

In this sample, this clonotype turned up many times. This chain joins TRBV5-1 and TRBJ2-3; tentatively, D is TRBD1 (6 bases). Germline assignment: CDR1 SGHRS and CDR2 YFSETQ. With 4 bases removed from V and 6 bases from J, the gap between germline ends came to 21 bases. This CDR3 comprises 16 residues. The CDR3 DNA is TGCGCCAGCAGCCTTGGTACCGGGACACCAATTGATACGCAGTATTTT. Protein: CASSLGTGTPIDTQYF.

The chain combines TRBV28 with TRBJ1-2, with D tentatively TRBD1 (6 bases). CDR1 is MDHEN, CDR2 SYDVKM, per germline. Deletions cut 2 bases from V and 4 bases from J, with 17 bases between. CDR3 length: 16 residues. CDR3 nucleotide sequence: TGTGCCAGCAGTTTAGGTACGGGGGGGCACCTCTATGGCTACACCTTC. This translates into CASSLGTGGHLYGYTF.

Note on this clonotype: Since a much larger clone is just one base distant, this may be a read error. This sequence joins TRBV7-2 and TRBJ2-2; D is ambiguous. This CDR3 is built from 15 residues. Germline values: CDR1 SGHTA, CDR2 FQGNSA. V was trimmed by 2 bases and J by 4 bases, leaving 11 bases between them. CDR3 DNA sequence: TGTGCCAGCAGCTTATTTCTTGGGGTCACCGGGGAGCTGTTTTTT. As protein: CASSLFLGVTGELFF.

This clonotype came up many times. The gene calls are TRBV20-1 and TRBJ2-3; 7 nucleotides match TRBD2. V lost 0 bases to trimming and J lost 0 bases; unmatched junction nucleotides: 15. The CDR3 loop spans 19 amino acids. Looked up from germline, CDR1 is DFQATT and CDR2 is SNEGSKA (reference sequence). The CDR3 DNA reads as TGCAGTGCTAGAGATGGGTCTAGCGGAGATGGTCCTAGCACAGATACGCAGTATTTT. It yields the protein CSARDGSSGDGPSTDTQYF.

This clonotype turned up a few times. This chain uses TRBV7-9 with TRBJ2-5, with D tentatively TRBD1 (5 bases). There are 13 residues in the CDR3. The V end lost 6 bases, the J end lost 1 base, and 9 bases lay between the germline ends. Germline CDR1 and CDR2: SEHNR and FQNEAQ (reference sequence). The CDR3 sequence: CASRSTAQETQYF. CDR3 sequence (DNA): TGTGCCAGCAGATCGACAGCCCAAGAGACCCAGTACTTC.

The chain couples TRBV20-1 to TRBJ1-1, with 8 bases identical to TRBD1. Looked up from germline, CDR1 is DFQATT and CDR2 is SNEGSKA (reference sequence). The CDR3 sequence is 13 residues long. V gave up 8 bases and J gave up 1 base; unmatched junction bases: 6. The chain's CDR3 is CSLQGAANTEAFF. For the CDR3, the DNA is TGCAGTCTTCAGGGGGCCGCGAACACTGAAGCTTTCTTT.

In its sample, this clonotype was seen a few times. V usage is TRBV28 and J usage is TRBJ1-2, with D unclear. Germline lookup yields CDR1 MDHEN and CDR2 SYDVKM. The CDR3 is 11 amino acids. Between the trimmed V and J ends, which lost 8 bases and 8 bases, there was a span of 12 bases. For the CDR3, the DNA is TGTGCCAGCGGAACAGTGAACGGCTACACCTTC. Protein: CASGTVNGYTF.

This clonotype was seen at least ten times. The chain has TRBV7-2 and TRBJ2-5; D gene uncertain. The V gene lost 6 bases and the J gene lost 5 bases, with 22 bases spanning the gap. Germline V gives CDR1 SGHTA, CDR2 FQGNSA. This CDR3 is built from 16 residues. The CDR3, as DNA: TGTGCCAGCAGTCCTGCGGCGACACACAATCTGGAGACCCAGTACTTC. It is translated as CASSPAATHNLETQYF.

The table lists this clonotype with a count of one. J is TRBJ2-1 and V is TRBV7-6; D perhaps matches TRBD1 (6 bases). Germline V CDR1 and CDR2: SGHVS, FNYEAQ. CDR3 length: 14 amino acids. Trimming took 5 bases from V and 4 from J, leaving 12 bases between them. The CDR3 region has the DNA TGTGCCAGCAGCCACAGACAGGTATACAATGAGCAGTTCTTC. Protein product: CASSHRQVYNEQFF.

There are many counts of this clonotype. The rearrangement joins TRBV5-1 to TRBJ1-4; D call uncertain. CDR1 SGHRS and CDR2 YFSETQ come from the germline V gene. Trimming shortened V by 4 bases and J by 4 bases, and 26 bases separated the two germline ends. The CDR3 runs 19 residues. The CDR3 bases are TGCGCCAGCAGCCCCGAATATCGACAAGGATGGGGTAGTAATGAAAAACTGTTTTTT. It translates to CASSPEYRQGWGSNEKLFF.

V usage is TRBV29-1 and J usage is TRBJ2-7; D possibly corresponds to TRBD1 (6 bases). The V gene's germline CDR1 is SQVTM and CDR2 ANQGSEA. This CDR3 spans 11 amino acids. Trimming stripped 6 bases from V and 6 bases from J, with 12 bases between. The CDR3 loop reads CSVGTGIEQYF. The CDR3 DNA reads TGCAGCGTCGGAACAGGGATCGAGCAGTACTTC.

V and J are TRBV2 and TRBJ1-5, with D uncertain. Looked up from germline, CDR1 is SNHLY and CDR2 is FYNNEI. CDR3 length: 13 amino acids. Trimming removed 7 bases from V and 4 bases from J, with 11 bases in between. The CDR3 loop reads CASMKQINQPQHF. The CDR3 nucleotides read TGTGCCAGCATGAAACAGATTAATCAGCCCCAGCATTTT.

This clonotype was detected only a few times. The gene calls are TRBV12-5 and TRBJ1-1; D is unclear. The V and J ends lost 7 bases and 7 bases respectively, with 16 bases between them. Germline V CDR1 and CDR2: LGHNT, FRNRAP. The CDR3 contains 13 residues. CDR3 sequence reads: CASATYPWSEAFF. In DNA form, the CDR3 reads TGTGCTAGTGCCACCTATCCGTGGAGTGAAGCTTTCTTT.